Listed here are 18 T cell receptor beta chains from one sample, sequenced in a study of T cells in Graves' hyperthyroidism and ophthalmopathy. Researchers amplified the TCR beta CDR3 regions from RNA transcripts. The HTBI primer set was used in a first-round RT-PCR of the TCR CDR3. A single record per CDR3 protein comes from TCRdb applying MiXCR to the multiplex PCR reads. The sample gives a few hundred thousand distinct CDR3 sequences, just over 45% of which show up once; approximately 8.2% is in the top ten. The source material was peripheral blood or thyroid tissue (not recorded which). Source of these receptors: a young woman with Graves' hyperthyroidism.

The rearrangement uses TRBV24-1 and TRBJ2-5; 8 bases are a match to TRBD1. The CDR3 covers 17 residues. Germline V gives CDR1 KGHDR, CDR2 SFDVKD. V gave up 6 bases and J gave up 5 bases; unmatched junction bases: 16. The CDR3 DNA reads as TGTGCCACCAGTCAGGGGGCGGGCACCGGGAGTTGGGAGACCCAGTACTTC. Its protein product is CATSQGAGTGSWETQYF.

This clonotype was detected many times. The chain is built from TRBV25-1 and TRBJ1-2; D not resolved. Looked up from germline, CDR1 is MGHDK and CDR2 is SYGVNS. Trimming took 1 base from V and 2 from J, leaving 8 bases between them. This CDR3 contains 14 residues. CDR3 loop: CASSEWILNYGYTF. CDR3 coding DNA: TGTGCCAGCAGTGAATGGATCCTAAACTATGGCTACACCTTC.

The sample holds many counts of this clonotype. CDR3 DNA: TGTGCCAGCAGCTCACCGACAGGGGATGGCTACACCTTC. Translating it yields CASSSPTGDGYTF. The chain carries TRBV7-6 and TRBJ1-2, with TRBD1 matching over 8 bases. The CDR3 has 13 residues. V was clipped by 4 bases and J by 6 bases; unmatched bases: 4. Looked up from germline, CDR1 is SGHVS and CDR2 is FNYEAQ. Full variable domain (rest looked up from reference TRBV7-6 and TRBJ1-2): GAGVSQSPRYKVTKRGQDVALRCDPISGHVSLYWYRQALGQGPEFLTYFNYEAQQDKSGLPNDRFSAERPEGSISTLTIQRTEQRDSAMYRCASSSPTGDGYTFGSGTRLTVV.

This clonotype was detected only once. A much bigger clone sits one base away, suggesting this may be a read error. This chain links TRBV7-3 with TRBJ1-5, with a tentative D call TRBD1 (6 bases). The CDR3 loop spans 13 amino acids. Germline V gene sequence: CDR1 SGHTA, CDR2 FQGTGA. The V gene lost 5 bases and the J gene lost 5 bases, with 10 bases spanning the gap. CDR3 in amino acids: CASSRDKDQPQHF. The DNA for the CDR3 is TGTGCCAGCAGCAGGGACAAGGATCAGCCCCAGCATTTT.

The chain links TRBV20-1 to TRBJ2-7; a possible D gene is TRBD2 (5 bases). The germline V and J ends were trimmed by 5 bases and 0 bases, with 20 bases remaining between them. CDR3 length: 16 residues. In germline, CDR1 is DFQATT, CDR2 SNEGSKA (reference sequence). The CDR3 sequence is CSASRPSSGSSYEQYF. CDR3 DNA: TGCAGTGCTTCTCGACCCTCAAGTGGGAGCTCCTACGAGCAGTACTTC.

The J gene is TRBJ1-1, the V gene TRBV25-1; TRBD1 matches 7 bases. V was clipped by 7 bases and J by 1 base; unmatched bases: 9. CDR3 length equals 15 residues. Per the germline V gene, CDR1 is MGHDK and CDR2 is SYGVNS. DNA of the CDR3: TGTGCCAGCATGAGTCGGACAGGCACGAACACTGAAGCTTTCTTT. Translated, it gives CASMSRTGTNTEAFF.

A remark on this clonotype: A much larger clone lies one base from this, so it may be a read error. The CDR3 region is CVSSGSPLHF. CDR3 coding DNA: TGCGTCAGCAGCGGTTCACCCCTCCACTTT. The rearrangement links TRBV5-1 to TRBJ1-6; unclear D gene. The CDR3 loop spans 10 amino acids. Germline values: CDR1 SGHRS, CDR2 YFSETQ. The whole variable domain, filled in from reference TRBV5-1 and TRBJ1-6, reads KAGVTQTPRYLIKTRGQQVTLSCSPISGHRSVSWYQQTPGQGLQFLFEYFSETQRNKGNFPGRFSGRQFSNSRSEMNVSTLELGDSALYLCVSSGSPLHFGNGTRLTVT.

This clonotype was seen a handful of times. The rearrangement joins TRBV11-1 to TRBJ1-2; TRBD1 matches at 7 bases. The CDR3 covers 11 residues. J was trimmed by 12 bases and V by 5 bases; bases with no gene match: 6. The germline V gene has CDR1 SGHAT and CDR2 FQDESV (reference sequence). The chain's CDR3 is CASSQTGTHTF. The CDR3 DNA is TGTGCCAGCAGCCAGACAGGGACCCACACCTTC.

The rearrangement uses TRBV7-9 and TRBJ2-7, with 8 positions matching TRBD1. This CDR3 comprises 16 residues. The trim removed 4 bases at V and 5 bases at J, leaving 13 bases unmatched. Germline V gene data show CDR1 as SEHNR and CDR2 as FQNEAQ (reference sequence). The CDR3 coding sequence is TGTGCCAGCAGCTCAACCCCAGACAGGGGAGCGGACGAGCAGTACTTC. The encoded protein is CASSSTPDRGADEQYF.

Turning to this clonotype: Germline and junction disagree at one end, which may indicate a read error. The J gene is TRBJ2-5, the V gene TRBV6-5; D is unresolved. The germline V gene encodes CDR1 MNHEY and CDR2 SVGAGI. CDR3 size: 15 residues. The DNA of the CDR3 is TGTGCCATCAGTTACCTGGCTACCCGACAAGAGACCCAGTACTTC. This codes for CAISYLATRQETQYF.

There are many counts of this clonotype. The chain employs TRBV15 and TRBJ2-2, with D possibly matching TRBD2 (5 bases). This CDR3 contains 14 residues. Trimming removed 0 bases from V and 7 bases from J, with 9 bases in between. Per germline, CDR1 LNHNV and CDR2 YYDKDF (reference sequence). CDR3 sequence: CATSRDRGSGELFF. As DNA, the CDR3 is TGTGCCACCAGCAGAGATCGAGGGAGCGGGGAGCTGTTTTTT.

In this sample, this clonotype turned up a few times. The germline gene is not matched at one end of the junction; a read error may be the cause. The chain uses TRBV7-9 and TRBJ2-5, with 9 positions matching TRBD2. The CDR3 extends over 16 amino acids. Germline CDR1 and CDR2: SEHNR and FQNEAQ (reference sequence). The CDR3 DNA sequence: TGCGCCAGCAGCCAAGGCGCGGGAGGGCCGTTGGAGACCCAGTACTTC. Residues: CASSQGAGGPLETQYF.

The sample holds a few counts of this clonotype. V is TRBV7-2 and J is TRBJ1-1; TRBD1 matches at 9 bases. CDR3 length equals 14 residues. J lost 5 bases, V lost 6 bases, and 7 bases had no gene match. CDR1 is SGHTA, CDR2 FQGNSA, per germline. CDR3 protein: CASRPGTGWTEAFF. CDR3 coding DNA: TGTGCCAGCAGACCTGGGACAGGGTGGACTGAAGCTTTCTTT. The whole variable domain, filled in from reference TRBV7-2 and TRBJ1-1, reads GAGVSQSPSNKVTEKGKDVELRCDPISGHTALYWYRQSLGQGLEFLIYFQGNSAPDKSGLPSDRFSAERTGGSVSTLTIQRTQQEDSAVYLCASRPGTGWTEAFFGQGTRLTVV.

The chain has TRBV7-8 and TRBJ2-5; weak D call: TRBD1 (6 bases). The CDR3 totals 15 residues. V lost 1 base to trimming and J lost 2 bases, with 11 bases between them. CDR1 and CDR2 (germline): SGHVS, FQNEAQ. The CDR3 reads CASSLGTVGQETQYF. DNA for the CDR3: TGTGCCAGCAGCTTAGGGACAGTGGGGCAAGAGACCCAGTACTTC.

The CDR3 DNA sequence: TGTGCCAGCAGCTGGGCCCAGACAGGGTATAATTCACCCCTCCACTTT. It translates to CASSWAQTGYNSPLHF. V usage is TRBV5-6 and J usage is TRBJ1-6, with 7 bases matching TRBD1. Trimming took 3 bases from V and 4 from J; bases not matched to a gene: 7. Germline CDR1 is SGHDT and CDR2 is YYEEEE. This CDR3 contains 16 residues.

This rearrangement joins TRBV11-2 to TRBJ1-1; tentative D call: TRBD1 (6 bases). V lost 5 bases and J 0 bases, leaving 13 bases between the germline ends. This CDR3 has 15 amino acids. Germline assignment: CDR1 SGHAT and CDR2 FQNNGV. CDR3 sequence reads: CASSQVRQVNTEAFF. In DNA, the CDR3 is TGTGCCAGCAGCCAAGTTCGACAGGTGAACACTGAAGCTTTCTTT.

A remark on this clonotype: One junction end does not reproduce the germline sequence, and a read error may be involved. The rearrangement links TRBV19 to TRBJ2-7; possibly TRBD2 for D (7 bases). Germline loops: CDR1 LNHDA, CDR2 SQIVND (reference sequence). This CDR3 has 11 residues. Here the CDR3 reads CASSRRGGDHF. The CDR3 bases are TGTGCCAGTAGTAGAAGAGGGGGGGACCACTTC.

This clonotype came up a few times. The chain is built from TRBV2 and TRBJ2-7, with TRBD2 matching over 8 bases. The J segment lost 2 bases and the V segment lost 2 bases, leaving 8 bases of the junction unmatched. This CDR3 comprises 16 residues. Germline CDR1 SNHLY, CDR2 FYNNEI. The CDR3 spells CASSERTSGLTYEQYF. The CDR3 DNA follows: TGTGCCAGCAGTGAAAGAACTAGCGGCCTTACCTACGAGCAGTACTTC.